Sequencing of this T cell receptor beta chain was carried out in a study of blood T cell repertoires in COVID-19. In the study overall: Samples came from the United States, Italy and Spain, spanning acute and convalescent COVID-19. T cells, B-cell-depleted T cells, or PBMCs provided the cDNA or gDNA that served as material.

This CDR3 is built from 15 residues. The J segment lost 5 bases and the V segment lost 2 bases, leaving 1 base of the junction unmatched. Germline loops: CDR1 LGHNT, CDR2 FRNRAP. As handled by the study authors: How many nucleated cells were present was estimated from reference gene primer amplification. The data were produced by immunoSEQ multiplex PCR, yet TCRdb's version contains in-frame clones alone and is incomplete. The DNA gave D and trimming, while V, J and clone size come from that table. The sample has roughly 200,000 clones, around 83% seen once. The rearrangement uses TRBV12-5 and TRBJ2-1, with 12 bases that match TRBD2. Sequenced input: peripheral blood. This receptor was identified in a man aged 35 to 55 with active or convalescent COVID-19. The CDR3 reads CASGLWTSGDNEQFF. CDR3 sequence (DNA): TGTGCTAGTGGTTTGTGGACTAGCGGGGACAATGAGCAGTTCTTC. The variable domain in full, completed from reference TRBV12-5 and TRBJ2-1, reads DARVTQTPRHKVTEMGQEVTMRCQPILGHNTVFWYRQTMMQGLELLAYFRNRAPLDDSGMPKDRFSAEMPDATLATLKIQPSEPRDSAVYFCASGLWTSGDNEQFFGPGTRLTVL.